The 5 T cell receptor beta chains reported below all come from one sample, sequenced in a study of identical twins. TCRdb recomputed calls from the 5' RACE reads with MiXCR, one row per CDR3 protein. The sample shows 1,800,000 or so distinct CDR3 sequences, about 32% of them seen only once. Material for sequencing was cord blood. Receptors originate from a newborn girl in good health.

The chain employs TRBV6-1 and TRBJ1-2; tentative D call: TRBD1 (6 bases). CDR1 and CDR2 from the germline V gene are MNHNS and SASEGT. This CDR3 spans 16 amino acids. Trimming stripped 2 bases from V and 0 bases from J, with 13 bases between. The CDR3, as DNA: TGTGCCAGCAGTGAACGTGGGGGGCTGCCTAACTATGGCTACACCTTC. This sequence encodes CASSERGGLPNYGYTF.

CDR3 sequence: CASSLQTGTPNYGYTF. DNA of the CDR3: TGTGCCAGCAGCTTACAGACAGGGACTCCCAACTATGGCTACACCTTC. The chain employs TRBV7-2 and TRBJ1-2; 7 nucleotides match TRBD1. Germline values: CDR1 SGHTA, CDR2 FQGNSA. This CDR3 contains 16 residues. V was clipped by 2 bases and J by 2 bases; unmatched bases: 8. Full variable domain (remainder filled in from reference TRBV7-2 and TRBJ1-2): GAGVSQSPSNKVTEKGKDVELRCDPISGHTALYWYRQSLGQGLEFLIYFQGNSAPDKSGLPSDRFSAERTGGSVSTLTIQRTQQEDSAVYLCASSLQTGTPNYGYTFGSGTRLTVV.

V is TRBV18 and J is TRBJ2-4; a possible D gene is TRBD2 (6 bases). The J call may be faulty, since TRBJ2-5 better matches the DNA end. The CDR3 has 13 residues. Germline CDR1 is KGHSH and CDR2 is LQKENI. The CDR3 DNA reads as TGTGCCAGCTCACCTCGACTAGAGGAGACCCAGTACTTC. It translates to CASSPRLEETQYF.

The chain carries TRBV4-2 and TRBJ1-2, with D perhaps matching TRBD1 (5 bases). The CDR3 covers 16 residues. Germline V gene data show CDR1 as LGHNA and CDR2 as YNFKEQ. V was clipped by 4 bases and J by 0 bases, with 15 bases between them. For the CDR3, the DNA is TGTGCCAGCAGCCCGGCAGGGAGGAGGTCTAACTATGGCTACACCTTC. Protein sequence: CASSPAGRRSNYGYTF.

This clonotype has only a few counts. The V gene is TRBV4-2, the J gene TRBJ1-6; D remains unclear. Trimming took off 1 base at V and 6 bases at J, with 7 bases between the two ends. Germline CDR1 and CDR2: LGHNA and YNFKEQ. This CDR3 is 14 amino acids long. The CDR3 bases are TGTGCCAGCAGCCAAGGACGGCCTAATTCACCCCTCCACTTT. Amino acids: CASSQGRPNSPLHF.